Listed below are T cell receptor beta chains from one sample, sequenced in a study of T cell responses to AZD1222 COVID-19 vaccine. Profiled with immunoSEQ multiplex PCR; TCRdb holds only in-frame clones, not every one. The sample includes 110,000 to 150,000 clones, approximately 94% of them seen just once. Sequencing was performed on peripheral blood, taken on day 0 of AZD1222 vaccination. The receptors here all came from an adult in good health. The CDR3 runs from the conserved cysteine through the conserved F or W. The D gene is left open where the match is weak. Some rows mark clone size as missing; the rest say once, few, many or name a class of expanded clone.

V gene	clone size	J gene	D gene	CDR3 protein	CDR3 DNA
TRBV7-8	.	TRBJ1-5	.	CASSDTQVAQHF	TGTGCCAGCAGCGACACCCAAGTTGCCCAGCATTTT
TRBV28	.	TRBJ1-5	.	CASSLPGAGNQPQHF	TGTGCCAGCAGTTTGCCGGGCGCGGGCAATCAGCCCCAGCATTTT
TRBV20-1	.	TRBJ1-1	.	CSARSGTEAFF	TGCAGTGCTCGGTCAGGGACTGAAGCTTTCTTT
TRBV6-2/TRBV6-3	once	TRBJ2-3	TRBD2	CASSVGGSSTDTQYF	TGTGCCAGCAGTGTGGGGGGGTCTAGCACAGATACGCAGTATTTT
TRBV27	.	TRBJ2-5	TRBD2	CASSRLAGVGETQYF	TGTGCCAGCAGTAGACTAGCGGGGGTGGGAGAGACCCAGTACTTC
TRBV11-3	.	TRBJ2-1	TRBD2	CASSLVSSGGAGLNEQFF	TGTGCCAGCAGCTTAGTATCCAGCGGGGGGGCGGGTCTCAATGAGCAGTTCTTC
TRBV30	.	TRBJ1-1	.	CAWSAHANTEAFF	TGTGCCTGGAGTGCGCACGCGAACACTGAAGCTTTCTTT
TRBV7-9	few	TRBJ2-2	.	CASSLWDTGELFF	TGTGCCAGCAGCTTATGGGACACCGGGGAGCTGTTTTTT
TRBV30	.	TRBJ1-6	.	CAWSALDRNSPLHF	TGTGCCTGGAGTGCATTAGACAGGAATTCACCCCTCCACTTT
TRBV11-3	once	TRBJ1-2	.	CASSRVGVRGYTF	TGTGCCAGCAGCCGGGTCGGGGTTCGAGGCTACACCTTC
TRBV2	.	TRBJ1-2	.	CASSGLSGYTF	TGTGCCTCGTCGGGCTTGAGTGGCTACACCTTC
TRBV2	.	TRBJ2-7	TRBD2	CASRPSGDTYEQYF	TGTGCCAGCAGGCCTAGCGGGGATACCTACGAGCAGTACTTC
TRBV9	.	TRBJ1-5	.	CASSVEGSNQPQHF	TGTGCCAGCAGCGTAGAGGGTAGCAATCAGCCCCAGCATTTT
TRBV3-1/TRBV3-2	.	TRBJ1-4	.	CASSQDLAGENEKLFF	TGTGCCAGCAGCCAAGATCTGGCAGGTGAGAATGAAAAACTGTTTTTT
TRBV6-6	.	TRBJ1-2	.	CASSGSYLPMTNYGYTF	TGTGCCAGCAGTGGATCCTACCTCCCGATGACTAACTATGGCTACACCTTC
TRBV4-2	.	TRBJ2-1	TRBD1	CASSPLTGRAYNEQFF	TGTGCCAGCAGCCCACTGACAGGGAGAGCCTACAATGAGCAGTTCTTC